Listed below are T cell receptor beta chains from one sample, sequenced in a study of blood T cell repertoires in COVID-19. Profiled with immunoSEQ multiplex PCR; TCRdb holds only in-frame clones, not every one. The sample records about 400,000 clones, 75% to 90% being singletons. The specimen was peripheral blood. These TCRs come from a woman aged 55 to 70 with COVID-19, enrolled during active disease. Each CDR3 is given with its conserved first and last residue. The order of the fields is J gene, clone size, V gene, D gene, CDR3 protein, CDR3 DNA. D genes are given only for firm matches. A row's size may be missing; if present it is once, few, many or a size class.

j_call: TRBJ2-7
clone_size: .
v_call: TRBV4-1
d_call: .
cdr3_aa: CASSQLTGFGSDPTYEQYF
cdr3_nt: TGCGCCAGCAGCCAGTTAACAGGGTTCGGTAGCGATCCAACCTACGAGCAGTACTTC

j_call: TRBJ2-1
clone_size: .
v_call: TRBV30
d_call: .
cdr3_aa: CAWAGWLYGNEQFF
cdr3_nt: TGTGCCTGGGCGGGATGGCTATATGGCAATGAGCAGTTCTTC

j_call: TRBJ2-3
clone_size: once
v_call: TRBV7-3
d_call: .
cdr3_aa: CASSLAGSSTDTQYF
cdr3_nt: TGTGCCAGCAGCTTAGCGGGGAGTAGCACAGATACGCAGTATTTT

j_call: TRBJ1-2
clone_size: few
v_call: TRBV18
d_call: .
cdr3_aa: CASSPTENYGYTF
cdr3_nt: TGTGCCAGCTCACCAACAGAGAACTATGGCTACACCTTC

j_call: TRBJ1-2
clone_size: few
v_call: TRBV19
d_call: TRBD1
cdr3_aa: CASTKGTGGNYGYTF
cdr3_nt: TGTGCCAGTACCAAAGGTACAGGGGGGAACTATGGCTACACCTTC

j_call: TRBJ2-7
clone_size: .
v_call: TRBV5-6
d_call: .
cdr3_aa: CASSPGTHEQYF
cdr3_nt: TGTGCCAGCAGCCCAGGGACTCACGAGCAGTACTTC

j_call: TRBJ2-5
clone_size: .
v_call: TRBV30
d_call: .
cdr3_aa: CAWSFGEETQYF
cdr3_nt: TGTGCCTGGAGCTTCGGGGAGGAGACCCAGTACTTC

j_call: TRBJ2-3
clone_size: .
v_call: TRBV7-2
d_call: TRBD2
cdr3_aa: CASSRTSGGGNTQYF
cdr3_nt: TGTGCCAGCAGCCGGACTAGCGGGGGGGGGAATACGCAGTATTTT

j_call: TRBJ2-2
clone_size: .
v_call: TRBV6-5
d_call: TRBD2
cdr3_aa: CASRIAGGTGELFF
cdr3_nt: TGTGCCAGCAGAATCGCGGGGGGGACCGGGGAGCTGTTTTTT

j_call: TRBJ2-7
clone_size: .
v_call: TRBV5-6
d_call: .
cdr3_aa: CASSLGRFSYEQYF
cdr3_nt: TGTGCCAGCAGCTTGGGGAGGTTCTCCTACGAGCAGTACTTC

j_call: TRBJ2-1
clone_size: .
v_call: TRBV12-5
d_call: .
cdr3_aa: CASEQGRSNEQFF
cdr3_nt: TGTGCTAGTGAACAGGGTCGTTCGAATGAGCAGTTCTTC

j_call: TRBJ2-1
clone_size: .
v_call: TRBV27
d_call: .
cdr3_aa: CASGLYNEQFF
cdr3_nt: TGTGCCAGCGGCCTTTACAATGAGCAGTTCTTC

j_call: TRBJ1-2
clone_size: .
v_call: TRBV23-1
d_call: TRBD1
cdr3_aa: CASSHDRENYGYTF
cdr3_nt: TGCGCCAGCAGTCACGACAGGGAAAACTATGGCTACACCTTC

j_call: TRBJ1-2
clone_size: .
v_call: TRBV7-2
d_call: .
cdr3_aa: CASSLTTDYIGTF
cdr3_nt: TGTGCCAGCAGCTTAACTACGGACTATATAGGCACCTTC

j_call: TRBJ1-1
clone_size: .
v_call: TRBV20-1
d_call: .
cdr3_aa: CSASGGAGRSGTEAFF
cdr3_nt: TGCAGTGCTAGTGGCGGGGCAGGGCGATCGGGCACTGAAGCTTTCTTT

j_call: TRBJ2-7
clone_size: once
v_call: TRBV6-5
d_call: TRBD2
cdr3_aa: CASSTSGANYEQYF
cdr3_nt: TGTGCCAGCAGTACTAGCGGGGCAAATTACGAGCAGTACTTC

j_call: TRBJ2-7
clone_size: .
v_call: TRBV27
d_call: TRBD1
cdr3_aa: CASGSPGTGDEQYF
cdr3_nt: TGTGCCAGCGGATCGCCCGGGACAGGGGACGAGCAGTACTTC

j_call: TRBJ1-2
clone_size: .
v_call: TRBV7-2
d_call: TRBD1
cdr3_aa: CASSLPFGTVYGYTF
cdr3_nt: TGTGCCAGCAGCTTACCTTTCGGGACAGTCTATGGCTACACCTTC

j_call: TRBJ1-1
clone_size: .
v_call: TRBV19
d_call: TRBD1
cdr3_aa: CASSIFGTGRTEAFF
cdr3_nt: TGTGCCAGTAGTATTTTCGGGACAGGGAGGACTGAAGCTTTCTTT

j_call: TRBJ1-2
clone_size: .
v_call: TRBV6-6
d_call: TRBD1
cdr3_aa: CASSRGTGWINLLGYTF
cdr3_nt: TGTGCCAGCAGTCGAGGGACAGGTTGGATAAATCTACTTGGCTACACCTTC